This T cell receptor beta chain originates from a study of cytomegalovirus exposure and HLA in healthy donors. Findings and limits, study-wide: The study carried out a later analysis of TCR beta sequences. It associated around 17,000 of them with specific HLA alleles at a false discovery rate of 0.05. Overall, roughly 160 TCR beta chains were annotated as cytomegalovirus-associated. Per a later analysis, HLA-associated TCR beta chains showed more clonal expansion than other, equally common TCR beta chains.

V shed 0 bases, J shed 5 bases, and the junction held 5 bases outside the gene matches. In germline, CDR1 is SGDLS, CDR2 YYNGEE. This CDR3 is 16 amino acids long. A multiplex PCR was run with 60 Vbeta primers and 13 Jbeta primers. Per the original methods: Among the unique TCR beta chains that a later analysis counted, about 79 million in all, roughly 9.9 million were shared. Some clones are missing from TCRdb's copy, which holds only in-frame ones; the method was immunoSEQ multiplex PCR. From that table come the V and J calls and clone size; the DNA was used to work out D and trimming. The sample holds around 200,000 clones, 77% seen once. This clone was counted a few times. No antigen is known for it.

This receptor was taken from a woman aged 60-75 years in good health and CMV-seropositive. The chain has TRBV9 and TRBJ1-1, with TRBD1 identical over 12 bases. Input material: PBMCs. CDR3 sequence (DNA): TGTGCCAGCAGCGTAGCCTCGGGACAGGGGGCAACTGAAGCTTTCTTT. Translated, it gives CASSVASGQGATEAFF. The full variable domain, completed using reference TRBV9 and TRBJ1-1, is DSGVTQTPKHLITATGQRVTLRCSPRSGDLSVYWYQQSLDQGLQFLIQYYNGEERAKGNILERFSAQQFPDLHSELNLSSLELGDSALYFCASSVASGQGATEAFFGQGTRLTVV.